This T cell receptor beta chain was captured in a study of TET2 disruption in CD19-targeted CAR T cells listed by TCRdb under 2018. The study in broad terms: Sample numbers were set by the original clinical trial design and sample availability, with no additional inclusion criteria.

Summary of the overall study and its limitations: The conclusions about the patient's CAR T cells were based on extensive analysis of only one subject.

Notes on this clone: No antigen is known for it.

TCR beta chain deep sequencing was performed with the immunoSEQ assay. Per the authors' processing: Only productive TCR beta rearrangements were used to compute clonotype frequencies. Not all clones reach the TCRdb copy of this immuneACCESS table, which keeps in-frame sequences only. Checked studies attribute under half of the gap to unresolved V genes and leave the rest unexplained. V and J calls and clone size come straight from that table; D and trimming were deduced from the DNA. The sample table includes approximately 27,000 clones. The ten most abundant clones make up roughly 1.9% of the sample. In the paper's terms, the treatment or condition label means: autologous CTL019 cells: CD19 CAR with 4-1BB and CD3 zeta domains. The CD19 CAR incorporated TCR zeta and 4-1BB costimulatory signaling domains. Leukapheresis was used to collect T cells from peripheral blood for manufacturing CTL019. The DNeasy Blood and Tissue Kit was used to extract genomic DNA from pre-infusion T cells, peripheral blood, or sorted post-infusion T cells.

The TCR comes from a man aged 65 to 79 with chronic lymphocytic leukemia. This material consisted of CD8- CAR+ T cells sorted from cultured blood T cells, taken for CD19 CAR T cell therapy. The cell subset or site label on this specimen signifies: CD8-negative CAR-positive T cells from the infusion product.

The CDR3 sequence is CASNPDRASGGELFF. The DNA read from the CDR3 is TGTGCCAGCAACCCGGACAGGGCTTCGGGAGGGGAG. The chain joins TRBV11-2 to TRBJ2-2, and TRBD1 matches 8 of the central bases. Read data end 3 residues before the CDR3 end; the end is taken from the germline J gene. Looking up the germline V gene yields CDR1 SGHAT and CDR2 FQNNGV. V and J are trimmed by 7 bases and 8 bases, and the gene matches miss 12 bases of the junction. From the cysteine up to the phenylalanine, the CDR3 has a length of 15 residues. Of the CDR3's DNA, 36 bases were read; they are in frame from base 1.